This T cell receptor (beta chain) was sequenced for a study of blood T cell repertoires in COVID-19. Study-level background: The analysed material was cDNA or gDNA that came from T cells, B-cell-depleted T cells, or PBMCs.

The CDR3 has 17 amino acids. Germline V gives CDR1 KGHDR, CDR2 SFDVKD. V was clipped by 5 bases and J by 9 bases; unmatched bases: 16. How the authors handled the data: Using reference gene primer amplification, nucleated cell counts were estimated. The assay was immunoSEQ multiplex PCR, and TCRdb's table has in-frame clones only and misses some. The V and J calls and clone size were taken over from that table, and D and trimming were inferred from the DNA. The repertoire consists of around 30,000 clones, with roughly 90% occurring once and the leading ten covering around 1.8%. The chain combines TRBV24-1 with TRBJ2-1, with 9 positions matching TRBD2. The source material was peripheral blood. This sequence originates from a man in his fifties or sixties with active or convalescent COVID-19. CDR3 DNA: TGTGCCACCAGTGGAGTAGCGGGAGATCTGCGTACAATTGAGCAGTTCTTC. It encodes CATSGVAGDLRTIEQFF.